This TCR beta chain was identified during a study of shared clonotypes between healthy human individuals. In the study overall: Donors were a couple of women and three men aged 18 to 49.

Study-level findings and limits: The study drew on few donors, limiting represented genetic and exposure-history diversity.

V trimming: 3 bases; J trimming: 4 bases; junction bases outside the gene matches: 7. Germline V gene sequence: CDR1 MNHEY, CDR2 SMNVEV (reference sequence). The CDR3 contains 15 residues. On this clone: Antigen: not known.

Deep-level running was used for the assay. Repertoires were generated with immunoSEQ multiplex PCR, while TCRdb's copy carries only in-frame clones and drops some. This table holds about 2.1 million clones, about 93% found once. Naive CD8 cells, CD45RO-negative and positively selected for CCR7, excluded terminally differentiated effector memory CD45RA+ cells. Adults of Caucasian background living in Nashville, Tennessee made up all donors. This TCR derives from a man aged 18 to 30 in good health. Some clones in this sample may be carry-over from other donors' samples. This sequence joins TRBV27 and TRBJ2-7; TRBD2 matches at 9 bases. Sequencing was done on a sample of naive CD8+ T cells from PBMCs. The CDR3 nucleotides are TGTGCCAGCAGTTTTTTCTCTCTAGCGGGATACGAGCAGTACTTC. The encoded protein is CASSFFSLAGYEQYF.